This T cell receptor (beta chain) was profiled in a study of metastatic and nonmetastatic thyroid tumors. On the study more broadly: The study looked at repertoires side by side in blood and in tumor or nodule tissue from malignant and benign thyroid patients. Study observations and caveats: Significantly greater TCR beta diversity was reportedly found in malignant thyroid tumors than in benign nodules (in blood and tumor).

Not a single patient had been given any form of treatment at any point before undergoing thyroid surgery. The table lists this clone with many counts. The antigen is unknown. Authors' data handling: In papillary thyroid cancer, a distant-metastasis classifier was built using CDR3 differences across clinicopathological groups. TCRdb re-clonotyped the PCR reads via MiXCR. These V and J calls rely on TCRdb rather than the paper's analysis. This sample carries around 17,000 clones, around 12% of them seen once, and the ten largest clones take roughly 15%. This clonotype originated in a female donor with papillary thyroid cancer or a benign thyroid nodule (not recorded which). Some clones in this sample may be carry-over from other donors' samples. Sequencing used tumor tissue.

The DNA for the CDR3 is TGTGCCAGCAGTCCCTTTCAGTCCCAAGAGACCCAGTACTTC. It codes for CASSPFQSQETQYF. The chain uses TRBV12-3 or TRBV12-4 and TRBJ2-5; no reliable D call. This CDR3 comprises 14 residues. V shed 5 bases and J shed 1 base, with 11 bases lying between them.